This TCR beta chain was obtained from a study of blood T cell repertoires in COVID-19 (TCRdb year 2020). Some background on the complete study: Samples covering the acute and convalescent phases of COVID-19 were provided by collaborators in the United States, Italy and Spain. The material from the prospective study consisted of cDNA or gDNA derived from T cells, B-cell-depleted T cells, or PBMCs. The repertoires were released in a freely available public database meant as a resource for research on the immune response to SARS-CoV-2. The sample metadata nearly always contained a de-identified subject ID, COVID-19 status, age in years and sex. Samples came from the ongoing ImmuneRACE study (first 160 participants) plus 1,254 subjects from 6 global collaborators. Deeply sampled blood TCRbeta repertoires from subjects exposed to, actively infected with, or recovered from COVID-19 were included in the dataset. Where HLA class I and class II types were available, the types were taken from metadata supplied by the sample provider, not from assay-based typing. Broad study findings and their caveats: The amount of clinical and demographic metadata varied by source and participant and was provided uncurated.

Notes on this clone: The clone's antigen remains unknown. No clone much larger than this one lies a single base away; base qualities are absent.

The immunoSEQ Assay, a bias-controlled multiplex PCR, was used to amplify TCRbeta CDR3 regions from genomic DNA. In the original analysis: The number of nucleated cells in each sample was estimated from the amplification of reference gene primers within the assay. Sequence reads were collapsed and filtered to measure the absolute abundance of every unique TCRbeta CDR3 rearrangement. Productive Simpson clonality was computed per sample as the square root of Simpson's diversity index over productive rearrangements. Entries here come from immuneACCESS through TCRdb and include only in-frame sequences with V and J called. Some clones fail to appear in such tables; in the studies checked, an unresolved V gene covers under half of the shortfall, and the cause of the remainder is unknown. The V and J calls and clone size are taken from that table; D and trimming were inferred from the DNA. This sample has about 110,000 clones in its table, and about 85% of those were observed once. Around 5.1% of the sample lies in the top ten.

CDR1 and CDR2, looked up from the germline V gene, are MNHEY and SVGEGT. For this chain, trimming is 6 bases at the V end and 3 bases at the J end, and the number of junction bases without a gene match is 10. There are 16 amino acids in the CDR3, from cysteine to phenylalanine inclusive. Only CDR3 DNA is held: 48 bases, read in frame from base 1. Each collaborating institution followed its own protocols to collect whole blood in K2EDTA tubes. For TCRbeta analysis, collaborators shipped samples in one of three forms: frozen whole blood, isolated PBMCs, or DNA extracted from either of those sample types.

The sequence joins TRBV6-2 or TRBV6-3 to TRBJ2-3; a stretch of 9 junction bases matches TRBD2. The specimen sequenced was peripheral blood. The clonotype originates from a human donor in a cohort sampled during active COVID-19. This receptor carries the CDR3 CASSPPAGGPTDTQYF. DNA sequence: TGTGCCAGCAGCCCGCCGGCGGGAGGGCCGACAGATACGCAGTATTTT.